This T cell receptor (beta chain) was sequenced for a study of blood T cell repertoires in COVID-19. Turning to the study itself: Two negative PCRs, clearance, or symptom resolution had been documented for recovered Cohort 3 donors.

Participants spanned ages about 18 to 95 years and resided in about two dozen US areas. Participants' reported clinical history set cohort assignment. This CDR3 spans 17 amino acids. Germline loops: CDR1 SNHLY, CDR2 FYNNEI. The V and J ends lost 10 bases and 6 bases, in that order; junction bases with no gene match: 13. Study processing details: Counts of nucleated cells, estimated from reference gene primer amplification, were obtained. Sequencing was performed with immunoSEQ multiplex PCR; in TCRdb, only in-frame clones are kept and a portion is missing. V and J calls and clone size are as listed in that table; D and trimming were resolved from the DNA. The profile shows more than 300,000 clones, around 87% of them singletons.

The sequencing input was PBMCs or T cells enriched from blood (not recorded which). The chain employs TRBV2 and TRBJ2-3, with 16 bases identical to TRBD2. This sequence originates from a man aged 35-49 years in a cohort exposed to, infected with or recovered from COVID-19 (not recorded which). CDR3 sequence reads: CATKGLAGGPVSDTQYF. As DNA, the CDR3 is TGTGCCACCAAGGGACTAGCGGGAGGGCCGGTCTCTGATACGCAGTATTTT.